The clone carrying this T cell receptor (beta chain) came up a few times. What it binds is not known. Primed by a sample-barcoded 5' primer and a J-beta primer mix, a second PCR proceeded for about 6 to 11 cycles. Researchers report that a template-switch adaptor with 12 random nucleotides tagged each cDNA molecule. TCRdb fed the 5' RACE reads into MiXCR, producing one record per CDR3 protein. The table records hundreds of thousands of distinct CDR3 sequences, approximately 50% of them present only once. Isolation of PBMCs gave at least 6 million cells per sample. This sample was taken from a study of blood T cells in healthy people across ages. The germline V gene has CDR1 MDHEN and CDR2 SYDVKM. There are 15 residues in the CDR3. J gave up 1 base and V 2 bases, and 3 bases lay outside the gene matches. Study findings and constraints: Researchers report that TCR beta diversity correlated strongly with naive T cell percentage.

Material for sequencing was blood. The rearrangement uses TRBV28 and TRBJ2-5, with 8 bases that match TRBD1. The clonotype originates from a woman aged 60-75 years in good health. The CDR3 DNA follows: TGTGCCAGCAGTTTACCAGGGGGCAGCCAAGAGACCCAGTACTTC. Amino acids: CASSLPGGSQETQYF.